This T cell receptor (beta chain) was sequenced during a study of spatial heterogeneity in lung cancer. Each CDR3 protein is one row after TCRdb ran MiXCR on the 5' RACE reads. The sample has tens of thousands of distinct CDR3 sequences, over 4.5% seen once; the top ten hold around a third. Time point in this sample: sample taken at primary tumor resection. Without sorting, whole RNA was sequenced from tumor, nontumor lung or frozen PBMC. The CDR3 length is 11 residues. Trimming removed 11 bases from V and 0 bases from J, with 7 bases in between. Germline V gene data show CDR1 as SNHLY and CDR2 as FYNNEI.

The chain couples TRBV2 to TRBJ1-2; D is undetermined. The receptor was isolated from a male donor with early-stage non-small cell lung cancer. The sample in question was PBMCs, obtained at surgery. This CDR3 is CACGPNYGYTF. Here the CDR3 DNA reads TGTGCCTGCGGCCCTAACTATGGCTACACCTTC. Full variable domain (rest looked up from reference TRBV2 and TRBJ1-2): EPEVTQTPSHQVTQMGQEVILRCVPISNHLYFYWYRQILGQKVEFLVSFYNNEISEKSEIFDDQFSVERPDGSNFTLKIRSTKLEDSAMYFCACGPNYGYTFGSGTRLTVV.